This entry concerns a single TCR beta chain. The antigen is undetermined. Amplification targeted TCR beta CDR3 regions from RNA transcripts. First-round RT-PCR of the TCR CDR3 relied on the HTBI primer set. One entry per CDR3 protein results from TCRdb running MiXCR on the multiplex PCR reads. This table has hundreds of thousands of distinct CDR3 sequences, 46% appearing once. Exclusion followed for patients with uncontrolled infection, other autoimmune disease, pregnancy or lactation. The sample is drawn from a study of T cells in Graves' hyperthyroidism and ophthalmopathy. Study-wide results and caveats: Blood also carried most thyroid clonotypes expanded above 0.001.

Sequencing was performed on peripheral blood or thyroid tissue (not recorded which). The source is a woman aged 18-30 years with Graves' hyperthyroidism.

CDR3 nucleotides: TGTGCCAGCAGTCATAGTGCAACTAATGAAAAACTGTTTTTT. Its translation is CASSHSATNEKLFF. The chain links TRBV12-3 or TRBV12-4 to TRBJ1-4; D remains unclear. V lost 5 bases and J 0 bases, leaving 7 bases between the germline ends. This CDR3 is built from 14 residues.